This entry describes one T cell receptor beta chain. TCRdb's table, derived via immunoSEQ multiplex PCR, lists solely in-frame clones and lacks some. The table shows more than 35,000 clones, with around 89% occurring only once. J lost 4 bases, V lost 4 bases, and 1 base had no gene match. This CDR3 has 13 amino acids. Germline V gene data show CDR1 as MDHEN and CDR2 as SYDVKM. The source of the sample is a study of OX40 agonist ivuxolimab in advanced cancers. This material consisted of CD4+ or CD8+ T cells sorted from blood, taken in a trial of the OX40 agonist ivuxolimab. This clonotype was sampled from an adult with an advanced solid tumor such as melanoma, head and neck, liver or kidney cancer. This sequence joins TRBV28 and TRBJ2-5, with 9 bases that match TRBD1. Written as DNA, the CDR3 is TGTGCCAGCAGTTCGGGACAGGGAGAGACCCAGTACTTC. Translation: CASSSGQGETQYF.